The clone carrying this T cell receptor (beta chain) was seen a handful of times. Its antigen is undetermined. Specified treatment: oral pan-JAK inhibitor, 5-10 mg twice daily. Sampling of alopecia areata patients yielded lesional scalp punch biopsies as well as peripheral blood. The sample belongs to a study of CD8+ T cells in alopecia areata. The germline V gene encodes CDR1 GTSNPN and CDR2 SVGIG (reference sequence). Trimming stripped 4 bases from V and 4 bases from J, with 10 bases between. The CDR3 is 13 residues long. RNA extraction and reverse transcription yielded cDNA as sequencing template. Data came from immunoSEQ multiplex PCR; TCRdb stores just in-frame clones and leaves some out. The sample contains roughly 180,000 clones, roughly 53% of which appear only once. Study observations and caveats: Sequencing of scalp tissue also captures the resident alphabeta T cells of normal skin. A single nonresponder leaves the baseline CD8+ expansion link to response uncertain. Possibly because of HLA-related factors, TCR sharing was less clear across patients than in mice.

The sequencing used CD8+ T cells sorted from blood, collected at week 24, from a patient treated with tofacitinib. This sequence joins TRBV30 and TRBJ2-2, with D hard to call. The receptor was isolated from a human donor with alopecia areata. CDR3 nucleotide sequence: TGTGCCTGGAAAGGATTAACCACCGGGGAGCTGTTTTTT. This gives the protein CAWKGLTTGELFF.